The source of this T cell receptor beta chain is a study of shared clonotypes between healthy human individuals. Some 30,000 T cell genomes, or roughly 200 ng DNA, went into the sorted-subset replicate PCRs. Here immunoSEQ multiplex PCR was the method, and the copy in TCRdb shows in-frame clones only, minus some. The repertoire holds 90,000 to 130,000 clones, with around 68% as singletons. Regarding the study as a whole: Non-shared clonotypes showed lower generation probabilities than clonotypes common to all four donors.

Trimming took 4 bases from V and 5 from J, leaving 14 bases between them. There are 14 residues in the CDR3. Per germline, CDR1 MDHEN and CDR2 SYDVKM. CD8 memory cells included CD45RO+ cells plus CCR7-negative CD45RA+ TemRA cells. With respect to this clone: Its antigen remains unidentified.

The rearrangement joins TRBV28 to TRBJ1-2; a weak D match, TRBD1 (6 bases). The TCR comes from a woman in her 30s in good health. Material: memory CD8+ T cells sorted from blood. Subset meaning: CD45RO+ cells pooled with CCR7-negative TemRA cells. CDR3 sequence: CASSSLQGMYGYTF. Written as DNA, the CDR3 is TGTGCCAGCAGTTCCCTCCAGGGGATGTATGGCTACACCTTC.